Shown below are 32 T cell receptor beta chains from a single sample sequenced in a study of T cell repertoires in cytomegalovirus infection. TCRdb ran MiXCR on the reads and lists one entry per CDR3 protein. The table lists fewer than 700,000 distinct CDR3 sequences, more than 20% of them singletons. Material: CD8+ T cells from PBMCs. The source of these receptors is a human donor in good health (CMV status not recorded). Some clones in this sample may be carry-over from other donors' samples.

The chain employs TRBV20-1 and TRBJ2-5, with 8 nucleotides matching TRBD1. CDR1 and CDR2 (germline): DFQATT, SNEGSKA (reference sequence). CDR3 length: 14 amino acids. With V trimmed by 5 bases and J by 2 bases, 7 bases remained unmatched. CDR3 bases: TGCAGTGCTCTTCAAGGGACAGGTCAAGAGACCCAGTACTTC. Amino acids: CSALQGTGQETQYF.

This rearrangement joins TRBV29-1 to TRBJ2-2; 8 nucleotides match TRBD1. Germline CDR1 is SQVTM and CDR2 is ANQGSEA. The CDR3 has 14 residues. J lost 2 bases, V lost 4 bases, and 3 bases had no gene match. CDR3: CSVVGQVNTGELFF. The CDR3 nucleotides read TGCAGCGTTGTGGGACAGGTTAACACCGGGGAGCTGTTTTTT.

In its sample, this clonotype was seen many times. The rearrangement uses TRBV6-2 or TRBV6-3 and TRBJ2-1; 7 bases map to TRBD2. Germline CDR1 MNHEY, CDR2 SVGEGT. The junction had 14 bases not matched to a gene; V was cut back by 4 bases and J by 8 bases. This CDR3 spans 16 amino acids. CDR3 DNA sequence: TGTGCCAGCAGTTGGACTAGAAGTTTGGGTTCAGATGAGCAGTTCTTC. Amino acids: CASSWTRSLGSDEQFF.

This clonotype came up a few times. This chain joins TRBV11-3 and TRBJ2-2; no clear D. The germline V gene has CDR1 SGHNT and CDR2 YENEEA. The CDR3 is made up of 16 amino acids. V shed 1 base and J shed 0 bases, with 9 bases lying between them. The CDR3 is CASSLATFANTGELFF. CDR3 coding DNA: TGTGCCAGCAGCTTAGCCACATTCGCGAACACCGGGGAGCTGTTTTTT.

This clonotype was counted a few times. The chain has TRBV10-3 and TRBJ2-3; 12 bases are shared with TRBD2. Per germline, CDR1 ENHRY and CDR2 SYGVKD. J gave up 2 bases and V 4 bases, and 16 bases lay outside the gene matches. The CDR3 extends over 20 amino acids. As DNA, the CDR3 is TGTGCCATCAGTGTGAGGACTAGCGGGGTCGGAACCTTACTCACAGATACGCAGTATTTT. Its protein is CAISVRTSGVGTLLTDTQYF.

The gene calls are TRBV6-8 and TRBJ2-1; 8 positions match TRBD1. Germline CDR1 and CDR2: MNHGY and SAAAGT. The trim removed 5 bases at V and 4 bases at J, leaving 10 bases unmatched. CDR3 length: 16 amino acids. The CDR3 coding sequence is TGTGCCAGCAGTGTACCTCCACAGGGGGGTTACAATGAGCAGTTCTTC. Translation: CASSVPPQGGYNEQFF.

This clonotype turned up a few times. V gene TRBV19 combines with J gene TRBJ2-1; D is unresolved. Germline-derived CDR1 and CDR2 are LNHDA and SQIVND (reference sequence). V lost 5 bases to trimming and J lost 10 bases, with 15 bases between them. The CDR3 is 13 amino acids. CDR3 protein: CASSPGSAAEQFF. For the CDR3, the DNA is TGTGCCAGTAGTCCCGGATCTGCCGCGGAGCAGTTCTTC.

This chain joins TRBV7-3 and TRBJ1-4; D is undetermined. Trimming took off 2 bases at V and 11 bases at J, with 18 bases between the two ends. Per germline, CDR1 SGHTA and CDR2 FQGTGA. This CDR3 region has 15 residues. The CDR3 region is CASSLEFLDPGKLFF. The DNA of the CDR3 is TGTGCCAGCAGCTTAGAATTTCTCGACCCGGGGAAACTGTTTTTT.

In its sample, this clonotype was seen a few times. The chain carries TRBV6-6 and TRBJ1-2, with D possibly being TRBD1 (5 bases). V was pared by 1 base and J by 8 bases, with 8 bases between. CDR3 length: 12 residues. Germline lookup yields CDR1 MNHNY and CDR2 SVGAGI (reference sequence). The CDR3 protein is CASSYYGGGYTF. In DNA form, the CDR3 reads TGTGCCAGCAGTTACTATGGGGGAGGCTACACCTTC.

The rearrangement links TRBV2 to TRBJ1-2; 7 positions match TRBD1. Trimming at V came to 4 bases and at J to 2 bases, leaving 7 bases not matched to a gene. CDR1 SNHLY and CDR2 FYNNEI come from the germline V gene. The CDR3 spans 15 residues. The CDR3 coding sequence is TGTGCCAGCAGTGCGCCGGGACAGAAGAACTATGGCTACACCTTC. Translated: CASSAPGQKNYGYTF.

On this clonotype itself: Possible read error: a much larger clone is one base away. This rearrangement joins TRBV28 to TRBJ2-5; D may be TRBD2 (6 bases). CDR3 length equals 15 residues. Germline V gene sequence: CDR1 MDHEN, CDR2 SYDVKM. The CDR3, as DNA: TGTGCCAACAGTTTTGCGGGGAGCATACAAGAGACCCAGTACTTC. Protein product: CANSFAGSIQETQYF.

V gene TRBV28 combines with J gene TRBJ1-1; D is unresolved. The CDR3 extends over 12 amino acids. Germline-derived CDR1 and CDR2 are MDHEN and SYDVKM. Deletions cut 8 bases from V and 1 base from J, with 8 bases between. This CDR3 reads CASGYKNTEAFF. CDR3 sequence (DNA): TGTGCCAGCGGGTACAAGAACACTGAAGCTTTCTTT.

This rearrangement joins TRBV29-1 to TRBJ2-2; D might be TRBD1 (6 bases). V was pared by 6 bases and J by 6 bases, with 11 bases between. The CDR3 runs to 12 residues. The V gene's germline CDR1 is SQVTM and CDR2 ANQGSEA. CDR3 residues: CSVDSGPGELFF. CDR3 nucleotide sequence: TGCAGCGTGGACAGCGGACCCGGGGAGCTGTTTTTT.

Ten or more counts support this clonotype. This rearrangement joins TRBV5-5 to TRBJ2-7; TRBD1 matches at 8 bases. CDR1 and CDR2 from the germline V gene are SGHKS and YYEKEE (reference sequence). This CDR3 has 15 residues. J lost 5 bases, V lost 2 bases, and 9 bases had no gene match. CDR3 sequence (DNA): TGTGCCAGCAGCTTCTCCCCGGACAGGGTGGACGAGCAGTACTTC. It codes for CASSFSPDRVDEQYF. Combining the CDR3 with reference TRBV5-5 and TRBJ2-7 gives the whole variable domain DAGVTQSPTHLIKTRGQQVTLRCSPISGHKSVSWYQQVLGQGPQFIFQYYEKEERGRGNFPDRFSARQFPNYSSELNVNALLLGDSALYLCASSFSPDRVDEQYFGPGTRLTVT.

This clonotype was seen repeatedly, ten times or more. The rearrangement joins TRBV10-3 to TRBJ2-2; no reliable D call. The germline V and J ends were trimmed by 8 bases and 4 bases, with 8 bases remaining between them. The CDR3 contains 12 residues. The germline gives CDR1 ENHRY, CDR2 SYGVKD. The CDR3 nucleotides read TGTGCCATCCCACACCCCACCGGGGAGCTGTTTTTT. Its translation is CAIPHPTGELFF.

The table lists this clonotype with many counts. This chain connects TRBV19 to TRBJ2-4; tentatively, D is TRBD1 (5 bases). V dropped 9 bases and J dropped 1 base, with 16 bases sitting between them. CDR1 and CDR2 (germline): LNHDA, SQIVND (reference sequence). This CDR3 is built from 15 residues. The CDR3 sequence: CASKIGDPAKNIQYF. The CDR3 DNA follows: TGTGCCAGCAAAATAGGGGATCCGGCCAAAAACATTCAGTACTTC.

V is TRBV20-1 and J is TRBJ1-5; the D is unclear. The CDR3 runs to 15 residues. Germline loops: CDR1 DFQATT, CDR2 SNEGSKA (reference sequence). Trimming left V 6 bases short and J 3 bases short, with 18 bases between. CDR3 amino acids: CSAGPHGKSNQPQHF. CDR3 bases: TGCAGTGCCGGCCCCCATGGAAAGTCCAATCAGCCCCAGCATTTT.

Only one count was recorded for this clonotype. DNA of the CDR3: TGTGCCAGCAGTTACTCCCAAGGAGGCTTCACAGATACGCAGTATTTT. Its translation is CASSYSQGGFTDTQYF. The chain links TRBV6-5 to TRBJ2-3, with D possibly matching TRBD2 (5 bases). The CDR3 has 16 amino acids. Germline values: CDR1 MNHEY, CDR2 SVGAGI. The V gene lost 0 bases and the J gene lost 2 bases, with 12 bases spanning the gap.

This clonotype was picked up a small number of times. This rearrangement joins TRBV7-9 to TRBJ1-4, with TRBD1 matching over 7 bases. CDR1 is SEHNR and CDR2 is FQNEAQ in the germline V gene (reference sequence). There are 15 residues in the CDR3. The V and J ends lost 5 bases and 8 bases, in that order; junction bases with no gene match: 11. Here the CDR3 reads CASSLKQGSEEKLFF. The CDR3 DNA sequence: TGTGCCAGCAGCCTAAAACAGGGGAGCGAGGAAAAACTGTTTTTT.

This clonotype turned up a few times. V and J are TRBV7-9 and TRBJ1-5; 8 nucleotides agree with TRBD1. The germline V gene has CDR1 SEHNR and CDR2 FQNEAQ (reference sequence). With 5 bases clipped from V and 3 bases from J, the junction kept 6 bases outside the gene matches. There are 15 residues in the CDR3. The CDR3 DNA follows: TGTGCCAGCAGCGAACAGGGGGGGACCAATCAGCCCCAGCATTTT. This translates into CASSEQGGTNQPQHF.

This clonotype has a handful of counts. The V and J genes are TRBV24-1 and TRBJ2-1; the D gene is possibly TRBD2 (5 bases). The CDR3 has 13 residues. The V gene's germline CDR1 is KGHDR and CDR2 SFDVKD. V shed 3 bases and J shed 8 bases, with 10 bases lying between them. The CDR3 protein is CATSDTRIYEQFF. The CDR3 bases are TGTGCCACCAGTGATACTAGAATATATGAGCAGTTCTTC.

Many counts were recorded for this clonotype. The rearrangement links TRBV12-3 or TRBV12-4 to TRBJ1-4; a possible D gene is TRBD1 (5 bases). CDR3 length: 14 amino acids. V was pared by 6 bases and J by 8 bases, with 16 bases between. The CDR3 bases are TGTGCCAGCAGCCGAGGGACCGGAGGCGAAAAACTGTTTTTT. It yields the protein CASSRGTGGEKLFF.

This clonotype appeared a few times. The CDR3 DNA is TGTGCCAGCAGTGCACGGGCTGGGATTCAGCCCCAGCATTTT. This sequence encodes CASSARAGIQPQHF. The J gene is TRBJ1-5, the V gene TRBV27; D is unresolved. V lost 5 bases and J 6 bases, leaving 14 bases between the germline ends. The CDR3 extends over 14 amino acids. Germline CDR1 is MNHEY and CDR2 is SMNVEV (reference sequence).

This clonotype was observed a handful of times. The CDR3 coding sequence is TGTGCCAGCAGCCAAGATCCCCAGGGGGTCACCGGGGAGCTGTTTTTT. Translating it yields CASSQDPQGVTGELFF. The chain uses TRBV3-1 and TRBJ2-2, with 7 bases that match TRBD1. The V segment lost 0 bases and the J segment 4 bases; nucleotides outside the gene matches: 5. The CDR3 has 16 amino acids. Germline loops: CDR1 LGHDT, CDR2 YNNKEL (reference sequence).

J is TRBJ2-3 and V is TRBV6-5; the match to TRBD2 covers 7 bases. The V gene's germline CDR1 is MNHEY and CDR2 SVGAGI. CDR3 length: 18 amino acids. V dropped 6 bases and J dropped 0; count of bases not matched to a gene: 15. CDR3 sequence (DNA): TGTGCCAGCAGACCCCGGGGAGGGCTCCTAATAAGCACAGATACGCAGTATTTT. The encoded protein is CASRPRGGLLISTDTQYF.

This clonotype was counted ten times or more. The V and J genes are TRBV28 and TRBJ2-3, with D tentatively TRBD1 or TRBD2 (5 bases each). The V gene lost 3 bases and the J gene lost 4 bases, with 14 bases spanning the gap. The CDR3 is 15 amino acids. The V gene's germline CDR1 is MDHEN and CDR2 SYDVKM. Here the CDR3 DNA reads TGTGCCAGCAGTTTGAGGGGTACCCGCCCAGATACGCAGTATTTT. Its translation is CASSLRGTRPDTQYF.

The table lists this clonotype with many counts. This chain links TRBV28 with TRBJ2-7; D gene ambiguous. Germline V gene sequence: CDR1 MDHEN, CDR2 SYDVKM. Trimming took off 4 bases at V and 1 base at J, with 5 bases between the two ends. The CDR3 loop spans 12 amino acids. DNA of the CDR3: TGTGCCAGCAGTTCAGTATCCTACGAGCAGTACGTC. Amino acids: CASSSVSYEQYV.

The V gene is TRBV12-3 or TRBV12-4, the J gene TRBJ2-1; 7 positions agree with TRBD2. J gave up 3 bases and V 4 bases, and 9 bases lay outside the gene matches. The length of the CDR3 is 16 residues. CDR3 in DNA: TGTGCCAGCAGTTCATTGGTCCCGGGGGGCTACAATGAGCAGTTCTTC. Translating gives CASSSLVPGGYNEQFF.

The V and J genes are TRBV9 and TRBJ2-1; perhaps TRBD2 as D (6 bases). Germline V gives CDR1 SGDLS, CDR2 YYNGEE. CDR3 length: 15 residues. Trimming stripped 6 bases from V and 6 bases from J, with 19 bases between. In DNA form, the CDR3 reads TGTGCCAGCACCCCGGCGGGACCAAAAGGCAATGAGCAGTTCTTC. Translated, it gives CASTPAGPKGNEQFF.

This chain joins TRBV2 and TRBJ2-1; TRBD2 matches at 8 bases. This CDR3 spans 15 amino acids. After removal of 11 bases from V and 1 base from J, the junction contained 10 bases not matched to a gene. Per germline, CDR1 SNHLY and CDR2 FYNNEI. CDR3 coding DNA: TGTGCCGCAAAAGGCGGGGGGTGGTCCTACAATGAGCAGTTCTTC. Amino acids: CAAKGGGWSYNEQFF. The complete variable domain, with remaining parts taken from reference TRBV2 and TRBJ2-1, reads EPEVTQTPSHQVTQMGQEVILRCVPISNHLYFYWYRQILGQKVEFLVSFYNNEISEKSEIFDDQFSVERPDGSNFTLKIRSTKLEDSAMYFCAAKGGGWSYNEQFFGPGTRLTVL.

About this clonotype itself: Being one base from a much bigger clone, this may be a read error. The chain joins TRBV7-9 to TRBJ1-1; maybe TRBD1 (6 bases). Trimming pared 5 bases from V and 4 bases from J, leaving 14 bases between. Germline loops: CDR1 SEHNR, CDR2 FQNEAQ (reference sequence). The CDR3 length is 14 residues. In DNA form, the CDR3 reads TGTGCCAGCAGCATACGGGGGGCTGGCACTGAAGCTTTCTTT. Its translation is CASSIRGAGTEAFF.

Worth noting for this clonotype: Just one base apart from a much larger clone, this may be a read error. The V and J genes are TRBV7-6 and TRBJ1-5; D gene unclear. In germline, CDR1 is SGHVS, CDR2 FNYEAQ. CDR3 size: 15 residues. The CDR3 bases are TGTGTCAGCAGCAAAAGGGCGGGGAGCAATCAGCCCCAGCATTTT. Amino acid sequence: CVSSKRAGSNQPQHF.